The 10 T cell receptor beta chains given below trace back to one sample, sequenced in a study of tumor and adjacent non-tumor tissue in lung cancer. A modified ARM-PCR protocol with three rounds of nested PCR amplified TCRbeta. TCRdb re-called the multiplex PCR reads through MiXCR, storing one row per CDR3 protein. The sample holds about 75,000 distinct CDR3 sequences; 77% are singletons and the top ten take 12%. The template was RNA from unsorted bulk tissue. The source material was lung tumor tissue. The receptors originated from a woman aged 50 to 60 with non-small cell lung cancer.

Details on this clonotype: One end of the junction varies from germline; a read error may be responsible. For the CDR3, the DNA is TGTGCCATCAGCTCGACGGGACAAGGCCAGTATTTC. It specifies CAISSTGQGQYF. The J gene is TRBJ2-5, the V gene TRBV11-1; D is perhaps TRBD1 (6 bases). The germline CDR1 and CDR2 sequences are SGHAT and FQDESV (reference sequence). This CDR3 has 12 amino acids.

In the case of this clonotype: The CDR3 does not end in the conserved phenylalanine or tryptophan, so this is likely a read error. The chain is built from TRBV11-2 and TRBJ1-4, with D perhaps TRBD1 (5 bases). The CDR3 is 14 amino acids. Germline assignment: CDR1 SGHAT and CDR2 FQNNGV. CDR3 region: CASNLAGNNEKLFI. CDR3 sequence (DNA): TGTGCCAGCAACTTAGCAGGGAATAATGAAAAACTGTTTATT.

A note on this clonotype: A much larger clone sits a single nucleotide away, making a read error possible. The V and J genes are TRBV24-1 and TRBJ2-7; 8 nucleotides agree with TRBD1. The CDR3 is 13 amino acids. Germline-derived CDR1 and CDR2 are KGHDR and SFDVKD. With V trimmed by 4 bases and J by 9 bases, 7 bases remained unmatched. CDR3 loop: CATSDRTGFGQYF. CDR3 sequence (DNA): TGTGCCACCAGTGACCGGACAGGGTTCGGGCAGTACTTC.

This clonotype was counted a single time. A read error may account for a junction end that differs from germline. The chain couples TRBV4-1 to TRBJ2-3; D gene ambiguous. Germline CDR1 is MGHRA and CDR2 is YSYEKL. The CDR3 has 16 residues. The CDR3 here is CASSQDRLVSTETQYF. As DNA, the CDR3 is TGCGCCAGCAGCCAGGATCGGCTAGTTAGCACAGAAACGCAGTATTTT.

V and J are TRBV20-1 and TRBJ2-1; D is uncertain. The length of the CDR3 is 13 residues. With 6 bases removed from V and 8 bases from J, the gap between germline ends came to 17 bases. Germline V gene data show CDR1 as DFQATT and CDR2 as SNEGSKA (reference sequence). The DNA of the CDR3 is TGCAGTGCCAATAGCCGGATGATGGATGAGCAGTTCTTC. Amino acid sequence: CSANSRMMDEQFF.

Remarks on this clonotype: The junction departs from the called germline gene at one end, perhaps through a read error. The rearrangement joins TRBV6-1 to TRBJ2-1; D perhaps matches TRBD1 (5 bases). The CDR3 runs 15 residues. The V gene's germline CDR1 is MNHNS and CDR2 SASEGT. The CDR3 loop reads CASSVGIGDYNEQFF. CDR3 nucleotide sequence: TGTGCTAGCAGTGTTGGGATAGGGGACTACAATGAGCAGTTCTTC.

As regards this clonotype: A read error is likely, as this CDR3 ends without the conserved phenylalanine or tryptophan. The V gene is TRBV29-1, the J gene TRBJ2-2; a possible D gene is TRBD1 (6 bases). The CDR3 contains 13 residues. The germline V gene encodes CDR1 SQVTM and CDR2 ANQGSEA. The CDR3 DNA sequence: TGCAGCGGCGGTGAGGGGGACACCGGGAAGCTGTTTCTT. Translation: CSGGEGDTGKLFL.

On this clonotype: The junction and the germline gene differ at one end; a read error may be behind it. This chain uses TRBV11-2 with TRBJ1-3; 8 bases are a match to TRBD1. The CDR3 has 16 residues. Germline lookup yields CDR1 SGHAT and CDR2 FQNNGV. The CDR3 loop reads CVSGLSQGATGDTIYF. DNA of the CDR3: TGTGTCAGCGGCTTAAGTCAGGGGGCGACTGGAGACACCATATATTTT.

With regard to this clonotype: A junction boundary mismatches the germline segment, possibly from a read error. The chain links TRBV6-1 to TRBJ2-1, with D hard to call. Germline CDR1 reads MNHNS; CDR2 reads SASEGT. The CDR3 is made up of 13 amino acids. CDR3 loop: CSSSVESPHEQFF. DNA of the CDR3: TGTTCCAGCAGTGTAGAGAGCCCCCATGAGCAGTTCTTC.

Here the CDR3 reads CSVPGDTDTQYF. The CDR3 coding sequence is TGCAGTGTTCCTGGAGACACAGATACGCAGTATTTT. The chain carries TRBV20-1 and TRBJ2-3, with D uncertain. V was clipped by 7 bases and J by 2 bases, with 10 bases between them. The CDR3 sequence is 12 residues long. Germline loops: CDR1 DFQATT, CDR2 SNEGSKA (reference sequence).